These 28 T cell receptor beta chains share one sample of origin, sequenced in a study of T cell clonotyping in hematopoietic cell transplantation. Measured with immunoSEQ multiplex PCR; TCRdb has only the in-frame clones, and not every one. The sample records 35,000 to 45,000 clones, roughly 95% being singletons. Indicated time point: recipient sample about 28 days before transplant, after cytoreduction. Sequenced here: peripheral blood mononuclear cells, sampled before stem cell transplant. These receptors came from a man in his forties or fifties with chronic myeloid leukemia. Some clones in this sample may be carry-over from other donors' samples.

The V gene is TRBV6-1, the J gene TRBJ1-6; D possibly corresponds to TRBD1 (5 bases). The ends were cut back, 2 bases at V and 7 bases at J, with 9 bases in the middle. CDR1 is MNHNS, CDR2 SASEGT, per germline. The CDR3 consists of 14 residues. CDR3 in DNA: TGTGCCAGCAGTGAATGGGGGAGCAATTCACCCCTCCACTTT. Translated, it gives CASSEWGSNSPLHF.

The chain combines TRBV14 with TRBJ2-7; maybe TRBD2 (5 bases). The CDR3 consists of 14 residues. The V end lost 4 bases, the J end lost 6 bases, and 16 bases lay between the germline ends. Germline V CDR1 and CDR2: SGHDN, FVKESK. The chain's CDR3 is CASSPRGYGFEQYF. CDR3 in DNA: TGTGCCAGCAGCCCCCGGGGATACGGTTTCGAGCAGTACTTC.

The chain couples TRBV6-5 to TRBJ1-2; D ambiguous. Germline-derived CDR1 and CDR2 are MNHEY and SVGAGI. V gave up 8 bases and J gave up 3 bases, with 13 bases separating them. The CDR3 loop spans 13 amino acids. The CDR3 DNA sequence: TGTGCCAGCGGGCAGGAGGCGGACTATGGCTACACCTTC. This gives the protein CASGQEADYGYTF.

There are a few counts of this clone. The V gene is TRBV2, the J gene TRBJ1-2; tentatively, D is TRBD1 (5 bases). CDR3 size: 16 residues. The V end was cut by 2 bases, the J end by 8 bases, with 21 bases between. Germline V gene data show CDR1 as SNHLY and CDR2 as FYNNEI. This CDR3 is CASSEIRLEGHFGYTF. The CDR3 DNA follows: TGTGCCAGCAGTGAAATCCGCTTAGAGGGGCATTTCGGCTACACCTTC.

The chain uses TRBV4-2 and TRBJ1-4; 8 bases match TRBD1. Looked up from germline, CDR1 is LGHNA and CDR2 is YNFKEQ. There are 11 residues in the CDR3. J was trimmed by 15 bases and V by 9 bases; bases with no gene match: 9. CDR3 sequence: CARLKQGGLFF. CDR3 DNA: TGTGCCAGGCTTAAACAGGGGGGGTTGTTTTTT.

The chain uses TRBV11-3 and TRBJ1-1; D is uncertain. In germline, CDR1 is SGHNT, CDR2 YENEEA. The CDR3 is 14 amino acids. V was clipped by 3 bases and J by 3 bases, with 11 bases between them. The CDR3 DNA is TGTGCCAGCAGCTTTCAACTGACGGACACTGAAGCTTTCTTT. Its protein is CASSFQLTDTEAFF.

The gene calls are TRBV28 and TRBJ1-2, with TRBD1 matching over 8 bases. CDR1 and CDR2 (germline): MDHEN, SYDVKM. The V gene end was trimmed by 5 bases and the J gene end by 2 bases; junction bases not matched to a gene: 13. The CDR3 totals 17 residues. The CDR3 nucleotides are TGTGCCAGCAGTCCGGCGGGCAGGGGGCGCGAGAACTATGGCTACACCTTC. This translates into CASSPAGRGRENYGYTF.

The J gene is TRBJ2-5, the V gene TRBV5-1, with 8 bases identical to TRBD2. Looked up from germline, CDR1 is SGHRS and CDR2 is YFSETQ. Unmatched junction bases numbered 7, after V lost 4 bases and J lost 2 bases. This CDR3 is built from 15 residues. The CDR3 sequence: CASSPATSAQETQYF. The DNA for the CDR3 is TGCGCCAGCAGCCCGGCGACTAGCGCACAAGAGACCCAGTACTTC.

The V gene is TRBV20-1, the J gene TRBJ1-4; unclear D gene. CDR1 and CDR2 from the germline V gene are DFQATT and SNEGSKA (reference sequence). Trimming removed 2 bases from V and 7 bases from J, with 5 bases in between. This CDR3 spans 11 amino acids. CDR3 nucleotides: TGCAGTGCTAGAAACGTTGAAAAACTGTTTTTT. Protein: CSARNVEKLFF.

This rearrangement joins TRBV18 to TRBJ1-2; possibly TRBD1 for D (5 bases). V lost 2 bases to trimming and J lost 12 bases, with 22 bases between them. CDR3 length: 15 residues. CDR1 is KGHSH, CDR2 LQKENI, per germline. In nucleotides, the CDR3 is TGTGCCAGCTCACCAGGGGCCTATTCGGGGCACGCTCACACCTTC. Its translation: CASSPGAYSGHAHTF. Filled out from reference TRBV18 and TRBJ1-2, the complete variable domain reads NAGVMQNPRHLVRRRGQEARLRCSPMKGHSHVYWYRQLPEEGLKFMVYLQKENIIDESGMPKERFSAEFPKEGPSILRIQQVVRGDSAAYFCASSPGAYSGHAHTFGSGTRLTVV.

The sample holds one count of this clone. The rearrangement uses TRBV13 and TRBJ2-7; 9 nucleotides match TRBD1. CDR3 length: 14 amino acids. V lost 3 bases to trimming and J lost 2 bases; unmatched junction nucleotides: 2. CDR1 is PRHDT, CDR2 FYEKMQ, per germline (reference sequence). In DNA, the CDR3 is TGTGCCAGCAGCTTCGGACAGGGGACCTACGAGCAGTACTTC. It specifies CASSFGQGTYEQYF.

The chain recombines TRBV11-1 with TRBJ2-1; 7 positions agree with TRBD1. In germline, CDR1 is SGHAT, CDR2 FQDESV (reference sequence). The CDR3 is 14 amino acids. Trimming at V came to 4 bases and at J to 0 bases, leaving 0 bases not matched to a gene. This chain's CDR3 is CASSSGGSYNEQFF. The CDR3 coding sequence is TGTGCCAGCAGCTCAGGGGGCTCCTACAATGAGCAGTTCTTC.

The V call is TRBV7-2, the J call TRBJ2-2, with unresolved D. The CDR3 runs 16 residues. CDR1 SGHTA and CDR2 FQGNSA come from the germline V gene. Trimming shortened V by 4 bases and J by 4 bases, and 16 bases separated the two germline ends. Here the CDR3 reads CASSSDKNRPTGELFF. The CDR3 nucleotides read TGTGCCAGCAGCTCCGACAAGAATCGTCCCACCGGGGAGCTGTTTTTT.

This chain uses TRBV20-1 with TRBJ2-3; TRBD1 is a possible D gene (5 bases). The CDR3 contains 10 residues. Germline V gene data show CDR1 as DFQATT and CDR2 as SNEGSKA (reference sequence). CDR3 sequence (DNA): TGCAGCCAAAGGGGCGATACGCAGTATTTT. Its translation: CSQRGDTQYF.

V and J are TRBV6-5 and TRBJ2-3; 8 bases align to TRBD2. CDR1 and CDR2 from the germline V gene are MNHEY and SVGAGI. V shed 4 bases, J shed 2 bases, and the junction held 5 bases outside the gene matches. This CDR3 spans 15 amino acids. The CDR3 protein is CASSSAGGYTDTQYF. CDR3 bases: TGTGCCAGCAGTTCCGCGGGGGGTTACACAGATACGCAGTATTTT.

The rearrangement links TRBV6-5 to TRBJ2-1; D ambiguous. The CDR3 sequence is 13 residues long. Germline CDR1 and CDR2: MNHEY and SVGAGI. The V end was cut by 2 bases, the J end by 4 bases, with 6 bases between. The CDR3 DNA reads TGTGCCAGCAGTTACGCCGAGTACAATGAGCAGTTCTTC. It is translated as CASSYAEYNEQFF.

The gene calls are TRBV7-6 and TRBJ1-4; D perhaps matches TRBD1 (6 bases). Germline CDR1 reads SGHVS; CDR2 reads FNYEAQ. Trimming left V 5 bases short and J 8 bases short, with 18 bases between. This CDR3 has 15 amino acids. This CDR3 reads CASSPKGGPGEKLFF. DNA of the CDR3: TGTGCCAGCAGCCCGAAAGGGGGGCCAGGAGAAAAACTGTTTTTT.

The chain has TRBV5-1 and TRBJ2-3; D is perhaps TRBD1 (7 bases). The CDR3 is 17 amino acids. V was trimmed by 6 bases and J by 1 base, leaving 21 bases between them. Germline CDR1 and CDR2: SGHRS and YFSETQ. The CDR3 DNA reads as TGCGCCAGCACTTTTTGGGGGGACAGAAAAGGCACAGATACGCAGTATTTT. It specifies CASTFWGDRKGTDTQYF.

The chain joins TRBV7-9 to TRBJ2-7, with 15 bases lining up with TRBD2. This CDR3 comprises 17 residues. Germline V gene lookup returns CDR1 SEHNR and CDR2 FQNEAQ (reference sequence). V was clipped by 5 bases and J by 3 bases; unmatched bases: 8. The CDR3 bases are TGTGCCAGCAGCCAGATGGGACTAGCGGGGGGCCTCTACGAGCAGTACTTC. This codes for CASSQMGLAGGLYEQYF.

The chain couples TRBV6-5 to TRBJ2-3; no clear D gene. The germline V gene encodes CDR1 MNHEY and CDR2 SVGAGI. The CDR3 consists of 14 residues. V gave up 9 bases and J gave up 2 bases, with 15 bases separating them. The CDR3 sequence: CARTPRRYTDTQYF. CDR3 nucleotide sequence: TGTGCCAGGACCCCAAGGCGATACACAGATACGCAGTATTTT.

The chain recombines TRBV9 with TRBJ2-6; a possible D gene is TRBD1 (6 bases). The CDR3 spans 17 residues. CDR1 SGDLS and CDR2 YYNGEE come from the germline V gene. V gave up 4 bases and J gave up 0 bases, with 14 bases separating them. The CDR3 DNA follows: TGTGCCAGCAGCCCCCGACAGGCCCGCTCTGGGGCCAACGTCCTGACTTTC. Amino acid sequence: CASSPRQARSGANVLTF.

The V call is TRBV5-1, the J call TRBJ2-6; D is unclear. CDR3 length: 15 amino acids. V gave up 1 base and J gave up 0 bases, with 5 bases separating them. The germline V gene encodes CDR1 SGHRS and CDR2 YFSETQ. In nucleotides, the CDR3 is TGCGCCAGCAGCTTGCAAAACTCTGGGGCCAACGTCCTGACTTTC. It codes for CASSLQNSGANVLTF.

V and J are TRBV19 and TRBJ2-2, with D possibly TRBD1 on 7 matching bases. Per germline, CDR1 LNHDA and CDR2 SQIVND (reference sequence). The CDR3 contains 15 residues. V lost 5 bases to trimming and J lost 5 bases, with 15 bases between them. The chain's CDR3 is CASSVLTGRTGELFF. CDR3 DNA sequence: TGTGCCAGTAGTGTCTTGACAGGGAGGACCGGGGAGCTGTTTTTT.

V gene TRBV7-2 combines with J gene TRBJ2-3; perhaps D is TRBD1 or TRBD2 (6 bases each). The CDR3 length is 17 residues. Germline V lookup: CDR1 SGHTA, CDR2 FQGNSA. Between the trimmed V and J ends, which lost 0 bases and 1 base, there was a span of 14 bases. CDR3 protein: CASSLAAPGAGTDTQYF. CDR3 nucleotides: TGTGCCAGCAGCTTAGCTGCCCCGGGGGCAGGCACAGATACGCAGTATTTT.

This chain links TRBV7-2 with TRBJ1-5; 9 nucleotides match TRBD1. This CDR3 is built from 19 residues. V lost 4 bases, J lost 0 bases, and 13 bases stayed unmatched. Per the germline V gene, CDR1 is SGHTA and CDR2 is FQGNSA. CDR3 in amino acids: CASSSSDRGWGYSNQPQHF. CDR3 DNA: TGTGCCAGCAGCTCAAGCGACAGGGGGTGGGGGTATAGCAATCAGCCCCAGCATTTT.

The V and J genes are TRBV4-2 and TRBJ2-7, with D perhaps assigned TRBD1 or TRBD2 (5 bases each). The germline V gene encodes CDR1 LGHNA and CDR2 YNFKEQ. Trimming took 2 bases from V and 7 from J, leaving 18 bases between them. This CDR3 contains 15 residues. CDR3 bases: TGTGCCAGCAGCCAATCCCCGTTCGGGGCGGAGGAGCAGTACTTC. Translating it yields CASSQSPFGAEEQYF.

The genes are TRBV12-5 and TRBJ2-1; the match to TRBD1 covers 7 bases. The CDR3 runs 19 residues. The germline CDR1 and CDR2 sequences are LGHNT and FRNRAP. V trimming: 0 bases; J trimming: 8 bases; junction bases outside the gene matches: 19. The CDR3 coding sequence is TGTGCTAGTGGTTTGGTACTAGATCTCGACAGGGCCCAGGGGGATGAGCAGTTCTTC. As protein: CASGLVLDLDRAQGDEQFF.

This chain connects TRBV6-6 to TRBJ1-1; no clear D. The CDR3 contains 13 residues. The germline CDR1 and CDR2 sequences are MNHNY and SVGAGI (reference sequence). Trimming stripped 2 bases from V and 1 base from J, with 5 bases between. The CDR3 DNA sequence: TGTGCCAGCAGTTACAAGAGGAACACTGAAGCTTTCTTT. It yields the protein CASSYKRNTEAFF.